The next 19 T cell receptor beta chains were all read from a single sample in a study of T cell repertoires in ileal Crohn's disease. Using immunoSEQ multiplex PCR, the repertoire was profiled, and TCRdb retains in-frame clones only, with some absent. Among over 14,000 clones listed, 82% were seen once. Source material: ileal tissue. The source is an adult with Crohn's disease.

This chain connects TRBV14 to TRBJ1-4; D call uncertain. Germline V CDR1 and CDR2: SGHDN, FVKESK. V was clipped by 1 base and J by 4 bases, with 13 bases between them. This CDR3 spans 16 amino acids. CDR3 protein: CASSQVQPPVNEKLFF. CDR3 DNA sequence: TGTGCCAGCAGCCAAGTACAGCCCCCCGTTAATGAAAAACTGTTTTTT.

A single count supports this clone. This rearrangement joins TRBV6-5 to TRBJ2-1; TRBD2 is a possible D gene (6 bases). The CDR3 is 13 residues long. V was cut by 8 bases and J by 10 bases, with 18 bases left in between. CDR1 and CDR2 from the germline V gene are MNHEY and SVGAGI. CDR3: CASGSGVFDEQFF. DNA of the CDR3: TGTGCCAGCGGTTCGGGGGTTTTTGACGAGCAGTTCTTC.

The chain combines TRBV4-1 with TRBJ2-7; 11 bases align to TRBD2. The CDR3 contains 16 residues. From germline, CDR1 is MGHRA and CDR2 YSYEKL. V was clipped by 4 bases and J by 6 bases; unmatched bases: 11. In DNA, the CDR3 is TGCGCCAGCAGCCCCCGACTAGCGGGGACCCCCCTCGAGCAGTACTTC. The encoded protein is CASSPRLAGTPLEQYF.

The gene calls are TRBV6-1 and TRBJ2-5; 12 bases agree with TRBD1. The length of the CDR3 is 15 residues. The germline CDR1 and CDR2 sequences are MNHNS and SASEGT. V was clipped by 3 bases and J by 5 bases; unmatched bases: 4. The CDR3 spells CASSDGTGGAETQYF. CDR3 DNA: TGTGCCAGCAGTGATGGGACAGGGGGCGCGGAGACCCAGTACTTC.

J is TRBJ1-5 and V is TRBV2; 9 bases line up with TRBD1. The CDR3 sequence is 15 residues long. Germline CDR1 reads SNHLY; CDR2 reads FYNNEI. Germline trimming cut 6 bases from V and 6 bases from J; bases unmatched to any gene: 9. The CDR3 spells CASRPDRGDGQPQHF. The CDR3 DNA sequence: TGTGCCAGCAGGCCTGACAGGGGGGACGGTCAGCCCCAGCATTTT.

The rearrangement joins TRBV14 to TRBJ2-7; 8 nucleotides align to TRBD1. This CDR3 has 16 amino acids. CDR1 and CDR2 (germline): SGHDN, FVKESK. V was pared by 0 bases and J by 5 bases, with 9 bases of the junction left unmatched. Here the CDR3 DNA reads TGTGCCAGCAGCCAAGAAAGGCAGGGGGCCTACAACGAGCAGTACTTC. Amino acid sequence: CASSQERQGAYNEQYF. Complete variable domain (other parts from reference TRBV14 and TRBJ2-7): EAGVTQFPSHSVIEKGQTVTLRCDPISGHDNLYWYRRVMGKEIKFLLHFVKESKQDESGMPNNRFLAERTGGTYSTLKVQPAELEDSGVYFCASSQERQGAYNEQYFGPGTRLTVT.

The V call is TRBV9, the J call TRBJ2-3; perhaps TRBD1 as D (6 bases). Trimming left V 4 bases short and J 1 base short, with 31 bases between. The CDR3 is made up of 21 amino acids. Per the germline V gene, CDR1 is SGDLS and CDR2 is YYNGEE. DNA for the CDR3: TGTGCCAGCAGCCCTTCCCTCCCCCCCTCATGGGGGCGACGAGGCACAGATACGCAGTATTTT. Its protein is CASSPSLPPSWGRRGTDTQYF. Looking up the rest from reference TRBV9 and TRBJ2-3 gives the full variable domain: DSGVTQTPKHLITATGQRVTLRCSPRSGDLSVYWYQQSLDQGLQFLIQYYNGEERAKGNILERFSAQQFPDLHSELNLSSLELGDSALYFCASSPSLPPSWGRRGTDTQYFGPGTRLTVL.

The rearrangement joins TRBV5-4 to TRBJ1-1; TRBD1 might be the D (6 bases). The CDR3 contains 16 residues. Trimming shortened V by 0 bases and J by 2 bases, and 14 bases separated the two germline ends. Germline lookup yields CDR1 SGHNT and CDR2 YYREEE (reference sequence). CDR3: CASSLGGGGRNTEAFF. The CDR3 coding sequence is TGTGCCAGCAGCTTGGGAGGGGGGGGTAGAAACACTGAAGCTTTCTTT. The full variable domain, rest sourced from reference TRBV5-4 and TRBJ1-1, is ETGVTQSPTHLIKTRGQQVTLRCSSQSGHNTVSWYQQALGQGPQFIFQYYREEENGRGNFPPRFSGLQFPNYSSELNVNALELDDSALYLCASSLGGGGRNTEAFFGQGTRLTVV.

The V and J genes are TRBV6-6 and TRBJ2-1; tentative D call: TRBD2 (5 bases). From germline, CDR1 is MNHNY and CDR2 SVGAGI (reference sequence). The CDR3 has 13 residues. Trimming pared 6 bases from V and 4 bases from J, leaving 10 bases between. The CDR3 here is CASSQAGYNEQFF. The DNA for the CDR3 is TGTGCCAGCAGCCAGGCGGGTTACAATGAGCAGTTCTTC.

The rearrangement joins TRBV19 to TRBJ2-4; a possible D gene is TRBD2 (6 bases). CDR1 is LNHDA and CDR2 is SQIVND in the germline V gene (reference sequence). The ends were cut back, 5 bases at V and 11 bases at J, with 13 bases in the middle. The CDR3 consists of 12 residues. The CDR3 is CASSHQGGLQYF. CDR3 nucleotide sequence: TGTGCCAGTAGTCATCAGGGAGGACTTCAGTACTTC.

The V call is TRBV5-6, the J call TRBJ1-2; D is perhaps TRBD1 (5 bases). This CDR3 contains 17 residues. Looked up from germline, CDR1 is SGHDT and CDR2 is YYEEEE. V was pared by 0 bases and J by 0 bases, with 15 bases between. This CDR3 is CASSLVGTDRTNYGYTF. The CDR3 DNA reads as TGTGCCAGCAGCTTGGTCGGGACTGACAGAACTAACTATGGCTACACCTTC.

The gene calls are TRBV6-1 and TRBJ1-1, with 8 bases fitting TRBD1. CDR3 size: 11 residues. V trimming: 6 bases; J trimming: 9 bases; junction bases outside the gene matches: 3. Germline V gives CDR1 MNHNS, CDR2 SASEGT. The CDR3 DNA reads as TGTGCCAGCAGGTGGACAGGGCAAGCTTTCTTT. Protein product: CASRWTGQAFF.

Notes on this clone: At one end, the junction sequence differs from germline, possibly due to a read error. The chain carries TRBV5-1 and TRBJ1-4; possibly TRBD1 for D (6 bases). The CDR3 sequence is 16 residues long. Germline V CDR1 and CDR2: SGHRS, YFSETQ. DNA of the CDR3: TGCACCAGCAGCTCCAGTGCAACCAGGGGTAATGAAAAACTGTTTTTT. As protein: CTSSSSATRGNEKLFF.

This clone was detected only once. V usage is TRBV29-1 and J usage is TRBJ1-2; 8 positions agree with TRBD1. Germline trimming cut 0 bases from V and 5 bases from J; bases unmatched to any gene: 8. The germline CDR1 and CDR2 sequences are SQVTM and ANQGSEA. The CDR3 is made up of 15 amino acids. DNA for the CDR3: TGCAGCGTTGAAGACCCTGACAGGGGTGGGTATGGCTACACCTTC. Translating it yields CSVEDPDRGGYGYTF.

This clone was recorded a few times. The V call is TRBV19, the J call TRBJ2-4; D remains unclear. CDR1 is LNHDA, CDR2 SQIVND, per germline (reference sequence). The CDR3 covers 13 residues. V was shortened by 8 bases and J by 0 bases, with 8 bases between the two germline ends. The CDR3 loop reads CASPISAKNIQYF. DNA for the CDR3: TGTGCCAGTCCAATTTCAGCCAAAAACATTCAGTACTTC.

The genes are TRBV19 and TRBJ2-3; the D is unclear. The CDR3 totals 13 residues. Trimming pared 3 bases from V and 8 bases from J, leaving 12 bases between. Germline V gene lookup returns CDR1 LNHDA and CDR2 SQIVND (reference sequence). This CDR3 reads CASSIAGKPTQYF. The CDR3 DNA is TGTGCCAGTAGTATCGCAGGCAAACCTACGCAGTATTTT.

V and J are TRBV5-1 and TRBJ2-7; 7 positions agree with TRBD2. This CDR3 is built from 15 residues. Looked up from germline, CDR1 is SGHRS and CDR2 is YFSETQ. With V trimmed by 1 base and J by 3 bases, 7 bases remained unmatched. This chain's CDR3 is CASSLNREEFYEQYF. CDR3 sequence (DNA): TGCGCCAGCAGCTTGAACCGGGAGGAGTTCTACGAGCAGTACTTC.

The chain uses TRBV5-1 and TRBJ2-7, with 11 bases lining up with TRBD2. The V gene end was trimmed by 0 bases and the J gene end by 7 bases; junction bases not matched to a gene: 9. The germline V gene encodes CDR1 SGHRS and CDR2 YFSETQ. The CDR3 runs 16 residues. The CDR3 nucleotides read TGCGCCAGCAGCTTGGGGGGACTAGCGGATCTTGAGGAGCAGTACTTC. The encoded protein is CASSLGGLADLEEQYF.

V usage is TRBV6-4 and J usage is TRBJ2-2; 8 nucleotides match TRBD1. This CDR3 region has 15 residues. Trimming at V came to 7 bases and at J to 3 bases, leaving 7 bases not matched to a gene. Germline loops: CDR1 MRHNA, CDR2 SNTAGT. The CDR3 DNA reads as TGTGCCAGCACTGGACAGGGCGGGTACACCGGGGAGCTGTTTTTT. Its protein product is CASTGQGGYTGELFF.